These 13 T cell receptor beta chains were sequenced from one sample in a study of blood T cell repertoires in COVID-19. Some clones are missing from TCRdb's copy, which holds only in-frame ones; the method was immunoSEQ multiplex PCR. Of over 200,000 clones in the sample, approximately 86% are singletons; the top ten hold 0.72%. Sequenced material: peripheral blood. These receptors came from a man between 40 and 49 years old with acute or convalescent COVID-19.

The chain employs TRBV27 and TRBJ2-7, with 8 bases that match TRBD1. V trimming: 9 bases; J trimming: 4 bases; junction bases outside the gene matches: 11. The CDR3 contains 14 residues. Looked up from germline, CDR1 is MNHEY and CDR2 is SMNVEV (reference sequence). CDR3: CAREEQGGQYEQYF. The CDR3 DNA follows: TGTGCCAGGGAGGAACAGGGGGGACAATACGAGCAGTACTTC.

The CDR3 protein is CASSPRTGWNIQYF. Here the CDR3 DNA reads TGTGCCAGCTCACCACGAACAGGGTGGAACATTCAGTACTTC. This sequence joins TRBV18 and TRBJ2-4; TRBD1 might be the D (6 bases). Germline loops: CDR1 KGHSH, CDR2 LQKENI. Trimming pared 1 base from V and 7 bases from J, leaving 11 bases between. The CDR3 extends over 14 amino acids.

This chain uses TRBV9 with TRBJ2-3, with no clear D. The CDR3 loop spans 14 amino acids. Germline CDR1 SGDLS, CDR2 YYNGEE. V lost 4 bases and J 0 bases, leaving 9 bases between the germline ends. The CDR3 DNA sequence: TGTGCCAGCAGCCCCGCCGGGAGCACAGATACGCAGTATTTT. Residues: CASSPAGSTDTQYF.

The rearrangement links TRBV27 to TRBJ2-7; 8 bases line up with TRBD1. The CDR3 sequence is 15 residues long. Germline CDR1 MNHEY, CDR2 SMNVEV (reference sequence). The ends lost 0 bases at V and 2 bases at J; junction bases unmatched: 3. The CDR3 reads CASSLSGTGPYEQYF. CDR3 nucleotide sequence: TGTGCCAGCAGTTTATCGGGGACAGGTCCCTACGAGCAGTACTTC.

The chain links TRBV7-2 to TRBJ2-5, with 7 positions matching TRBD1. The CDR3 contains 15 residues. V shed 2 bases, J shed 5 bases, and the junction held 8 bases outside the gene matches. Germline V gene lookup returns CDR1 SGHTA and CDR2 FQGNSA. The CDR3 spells CASSLRGQGLETQYF. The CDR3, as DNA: TGTGCCAGCAGCTTAAGGGGGCAGGGGTTGGAGACCCAGTACTTC.

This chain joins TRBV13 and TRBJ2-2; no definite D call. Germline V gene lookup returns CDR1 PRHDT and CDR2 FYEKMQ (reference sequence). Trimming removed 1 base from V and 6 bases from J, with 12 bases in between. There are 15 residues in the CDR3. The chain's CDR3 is CASSLARNGAGELFF. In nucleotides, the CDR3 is TGTGCCAGCAGCTTAGCGAGGAACGGTGCCGGGGAGCTGTTTTTT.

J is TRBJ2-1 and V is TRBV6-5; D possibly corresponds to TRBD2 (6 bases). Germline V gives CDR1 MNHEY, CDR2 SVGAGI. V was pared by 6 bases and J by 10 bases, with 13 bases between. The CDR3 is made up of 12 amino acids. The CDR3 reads CASRRPAGEQFF. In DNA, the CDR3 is TGTGCCAGCAGGAGACCCGCGGGGGAGCAGTTCTTC.

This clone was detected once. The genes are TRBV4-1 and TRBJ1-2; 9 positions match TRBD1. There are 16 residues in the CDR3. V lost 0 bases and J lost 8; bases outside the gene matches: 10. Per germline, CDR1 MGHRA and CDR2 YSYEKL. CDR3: CASSQDGGQGLRGYTF. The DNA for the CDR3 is TGCGCCAGCAGCCAAGATGGCGGACAGGGGTTGAGGGGCTACACCTTC.

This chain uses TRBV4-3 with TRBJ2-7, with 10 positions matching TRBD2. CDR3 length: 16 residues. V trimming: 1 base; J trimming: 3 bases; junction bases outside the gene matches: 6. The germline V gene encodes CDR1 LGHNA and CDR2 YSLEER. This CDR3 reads CASSQGLAGANYEQYF. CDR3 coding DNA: TGCGCCAGCAGCCAAGGGCTAGCGGGAGCGAACTACGAGCAGTACTTC.

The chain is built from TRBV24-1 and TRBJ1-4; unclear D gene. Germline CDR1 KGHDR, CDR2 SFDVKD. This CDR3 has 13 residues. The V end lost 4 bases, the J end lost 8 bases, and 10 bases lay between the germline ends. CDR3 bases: TGTGCCACCAGTGACCCCTCTCTCGAAAAACTGTTTTTT. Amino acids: CATSDPSLEKLFF.

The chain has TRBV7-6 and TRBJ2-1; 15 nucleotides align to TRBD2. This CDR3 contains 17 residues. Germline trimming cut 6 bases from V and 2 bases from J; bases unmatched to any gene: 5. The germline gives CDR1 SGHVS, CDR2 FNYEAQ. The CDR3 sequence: CASRLGLAGGPYNEQFF. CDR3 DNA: TGTGCCAGCAGACTCGGACTAGCGGGAGGGCCCTACAATGAGCAGTTCTTC. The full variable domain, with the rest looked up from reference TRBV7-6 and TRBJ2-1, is GAGVSQSPRYKVTKRGQDVALRCDPISGHVSLYWYRQALGQGPEFLTYFNYEAQQDKSGLPNDRFSAERPEGSISTLTIQRTEQRDSAMYRCASRLGLAGGPYNEQFFGPGTRLTVL.

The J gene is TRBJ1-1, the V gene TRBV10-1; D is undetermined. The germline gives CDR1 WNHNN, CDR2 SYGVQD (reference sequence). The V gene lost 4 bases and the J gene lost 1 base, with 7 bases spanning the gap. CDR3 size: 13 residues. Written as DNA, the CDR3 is TGCGCCAGCAGTGCCCAGGCGAACACTGAAGCTTTCTTT. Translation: CASSAQANTEAFF.

The DNA for the CDR3 is TGTGCCAGCAGTCCCCAGGGGGCCCCTGGCTACACCTTC. As protein: CASSPQGAPGYTF. This chain joins TRBV6-5 and TRBJ1-2; TRBD1 agrees at 8 bases. CDR3 length: 13 amino acids. With V trimmed by 5 bases and J by 7 bases, 6 bases remained unmatched. Germline V gene sequence: CDR1 MNHEY, CDR2 SVGAGI.